These 21 T cell receptor beta chains were sequenced from one sample in a study of T cell responses to AZD1222 COVID-19 vaccine. TCRdb keeps only in-frame clones here, not all; method: immunoSEQ multiplex PCR. Of 100,000 to 150,000 clones listed, roughly 87% are singletons. Specimen: peripheral blood, collected on day 0 of AZD1222 vaccination. The receptors derive from an adult in good health.

This clone was recorded only once. This chain connects TRBV4-2 to TRBJ1-3; 11 nucleotides agree with TRBD1. CDR1 is LGHNA and CDR2 is YNFKEQ in the germline V gene. The CDR3 has 16 residues. The trim removed 5 bases at V and 3 bases at J, leaving 6 bases unmatched. The CDR3 protein is CASSSSGQGVGNTIYF. The CDR3 DNA sequence: TGTGCCAGCAGCAGCTCGGGACAGGGGGTTGGAAACACCATATATTTT.

J is TRBJ1-5 and V is TRBV7-9; perhaps TRBD1 as D (6 bases). The CDR3 has 13 residues. From germline, CDR1 is SEHNR and CDR2 FQNEAQ (reference sequence). V was cut by 8 bases and J by 2 bases, with 10 bases left in between. CDR3 sequence (DNA): TGTGCCAGCTCGAGACAGGGCAATCAGCCCCAGCATTTT. It specifies CASSRQGNQPQHF.

The sample holds a few counts of this clone. The rearrangement uses TRBV5-4 and TRBJ2-7, with TRBD2 identical over 9 bases. V trimming: 0 bases; J trimming: 0 bases; junction bases outside the gene matches: 1. This CDR3 is 15 amino acids long. Per the germline V gene, CDR1 is SGHNT and CDR2 is YYREEE (reference sequence). Here the CDR3 DNA reads TGTGCCAGCAGCTTGGATAGCGGGAGCTCCTACGAGCAGTACTTC. Translating it yields CASSLDSGSSYEQYF.

The chain recombines TRBV6-5 with TRBJ1-1; D uncertain. V gave up 5 bases and J gave up 0 bases, with 10 bases separating them. CDR1 is MNHEY, CDR2 SVGAGI, per germline. The CDR3 sequence is 14 residues long. The CDR3 protein is CASSTLGMNTEAFF. In nucleotides, the CDR3 is TGTGCCAGCAGTACCCTAGGCATGAACACTGAAGCTTTCTTT.

V gene TRBV2 combines with J gene TRBJ1-1; D is unclear. The CDR3 length is 13 residues. Germline CDR1 SNHLY, CDR2 FYNNEI. The V end was cut by 1 base, the J end by 6 bases, with 9 bases between. This chain's CDR3 is CASSEGRRAEAFF. In nucleotides, the CDR3 is TGTGCCAGCAGTGAAGGCAGGAGGGCTGAAGCTTTCTTT.

V usage is TRBV19 and J usage is TRBJ1-2; TRBD1 aligns across 7 bases. V dropped 7 bases and J dropped 2; count of bases not matched to a gene: 4. This CDR3 is 13 amino acids long. The germline V gene encodes CDR1 LNHDA and CDR2 SQIVND (reference sequence). CDR3 in DNA: TGTGCCAGTACTAGACAGGGAAACTATGGCTACACCTTC. It is translated as CASTRQGNYGYTF.

The chain employs TRBV3-1 (or the pseudogene TRBV3-2) and TRBJ1-3; D call uncertain. Germline V gene sequence: CDR1 LGHDT, CDR2 YNNKEL (reference sequence). The CDR3 length is 16 residues. V was clipped by 3 bases and J by 3 bases, with 15 bases between them. The DNA of the CDR3 is TGTGCCAGCAGCCATACTGGGATTGACAATGGAAACACCATATATTTT. This gives the protein CASSHTGIDNGNTIYF.

The chain uses TRBV5-4 and TRBJ2-1; 10 nucleotides align to TRBD1. CDR3 length: 18 amino acids. V lost 4 bases, J lost 10 bases, and 20 bases stayed unmatched. Germline V lookup: CDR1 SGHNT, CDR2 YYREEE (reference sequence). The CDR3 is CASSLGKGDRGAAGEQFF. For the CDR3, the DNA is TGTGCCAGCAGCCTGGGAAAGGGGGACAGGGGCGCCGCGGGGGAGCAGTTCTTC.

This clone has a single count. V and J are TRBV30 and TRBJ1-5, with D maybe TRBD1 (5 bases). Trimming took 4 bases from V and 3 from J, leaving 10 bases between them. Germline V gives CDR1 GTSNPN, CDR2 SVGIG (reference sequence). CDR3 length equals 13 residues. For the CDR3, the DNA is TGTGCCTGGACGCAGGGTGTCAATCAGCCCCAGCATTTT. Its protein is CAWTQGVNQPQHF.

The chain employs TRBV6-5 and TRBJ1-5, with D perhaps TRBD1 (5 bases). The CDR3 covers 13 residues. V shed 7 bases and J shed 7 bases, with 14 bases lying between them. Germline V gene sequence: CDR1 MNHEY, CDR2 SVGAGI. CDR3 amino acids: CASTSLRGQPQHF. In DNA, the CDR3 is TGTGCCAGCACCTCATTGCGGGGCCAGCCCCAGCATTTT.

The DNA of the CDR3 is TGTGCCAGCAGTTTGTCAGGTTGGGATCAGCCCCAGCATTTT. Protein product: CASSLSGWDQPQHF. The chain employs TRBV27 and TRBJ1-5; D gene ambiguous. Trimming removed 3 bases at V and 5 bases at J, with 11 bases between. Germline assignment: CDR1 MNHEY and CDR2 SMNVEV (reference sequence). This CDR3 is 14 amino acids long.

This clone appeared a few times. The chain joins TRBV3-1 (or the pseudogene TRBV3-2) to TRBJ1-2; unclear D gene. Germline CDR1 LGHDT, CDR2 YNNKEL (reference sequence). CDR3 length: 16 amino acids. V lost 4 bases and J lost 4, with 19 bases in between. The CDR3 loop reads CASSRTTDRSFYGYTF. DNA for the CDR3: TGTGCCAGCAGCCGAACCACGGACCGCTCCTTCTATGGCTACACCTTC.

The genes are TRBV7-6 and TRBJ2-2; D is perhaps TRBD1 (6 bases). The CDR3 extends over 16 amino acids. Trimming removed 5 bases from V and 0 bases from J, with 13 bases in between. Germline V gives CDR1 SGHVS, CDR2 FNYEAQ. This chain's CDR3 is CASSPSGDANTGELFF. The CDR3, as DNA: TGTGCCAGCAGCCCCTCAGGGGACGCGAACACCGGGGAGCTGTTTTTT.

The chain employs TRBV5-1 and TRBJ1-4, with D maybe TRBD1 (6 bases). The CDR3 is 15 residues long. CDR1 and CDR2 (germline): SGHRS, YFSETQ. V shed 3 bases and J shed 7 bases, with 16 bases lying between them. CDR3 loop: CASSWTQGGGEKLFF. Here the CDR3 DNA reads TGCGCCAGCAGCTGGACACAGGGCGGGGGTGAAAAACTGTTTTTT.

The chain links TRBV21-1 to TRBJ2-7. TRBV21-1 is given as a pseudogene. This CDR3 has 18 amino acids. The DNA of the CDR3 is TGTGCCAGCAGCCTAGAGGGGCACAGGAATTTACTTTCCTACGAGCAGTACTTC. The encoded protein is CASSLEGHRNLLSYEQYF.

This chain links TRBV19 with TRBJ2-7; D not certain. Germline-derived CDR1 and CDR2 are LNHDA and SQIVND (reference sequence). Trimming left V 7 bases short and J 0 bases short, with 10 bases between. The CDR3 runs to 13 residues. The CDR3: CASKDTSSYEQYF. CDR3 sequence (DNA): TGTGCCAGTAAGGATACAAGCTCCTACGAGCAGTACTTC.

The J gene is TRBJ2-5, the V gene TRBV18, with a tentative D call TRBD2 (5 bases). This CDR3 is built from 13 residues. Germline values: CDR1 KGHSH, CDR2 LQKENI. V was clipped by 0 bases and J by 4 bases, with 6 bases between them. CDR3 sequence (DNA): TGTGCCAGCTCACCACCGGAGGTAGAGACCCAGTACTTC. Translation gives CASSPPEVETQYF.

The V gene is TRBV11-2, the J gene TRBJ1-6; weak D call: TRBD1 (5 bases). Trimming shortened V by 5 bases and J by 3 bases, and 11 bases separated the two germline ends. From germline, CDR1 is SGHAT and CDR2 FQNNGV. This CDR3 has 15 residues. The CDR3 sequence: CASSLGQYYNSPLHF. The CDR3 coding sequence is TGTGCCAGCAGCCTGGGGCAGTACTATAATTCACCCCTCCACTTT.

This clone was seen only a few times. The V and J genes are TRBV5-1 and TRBJ2-1, with D perhaps TRBD1 or TRBD2 (5 bases each). V lost 0 bases, J lost 0 bases, and 10 bases lay in between. Per germline, CDR1 SGHRS and CDR2 YFSETQ. The CDR3 runs to 16 residues. The CDR3 region has the DNA TGCGCCAGCAGCTTGGACGCAGGGAGCTCCTACAATGAGCAGTTCTTC. Translation: CASSLDAGSSYNEQFF.

This sequence joins TRBV19 and TRBJ2-3; D unclear. Trimming stripped 1 base from V and 0 bases from J, with 5 bases between. The CDR3 is 14 residues long. Germline lookup yields CDR1 LNHDA and CDR2 SQIVND (reference sequence). As DNA, the CDR3 is TGTGCCAGTAGTATAGGGCGGAGCACAGATACGCAGTATTTT. Its translation is CASSIGRSTDTQYF.

The sample holds a few counts of this clone. J is TRBJ2-3 and V is TRBV19; 7 bases fit TRBD2. Per germline, CDR1 LNHDA and CDR2 SQIVND (reference sequence). Trimming took 3 bases from V and 6 from J; bases not matched to a gene: 12. The CDR3 is 16 residues long. The CDR3 spells CASSMSSSGLEDTQYF. The CDR3 coding sequence is TGTGCCAGTAGTATGAGTTCTAGCGGCCTTGAGGATACGCAGTATTTT.